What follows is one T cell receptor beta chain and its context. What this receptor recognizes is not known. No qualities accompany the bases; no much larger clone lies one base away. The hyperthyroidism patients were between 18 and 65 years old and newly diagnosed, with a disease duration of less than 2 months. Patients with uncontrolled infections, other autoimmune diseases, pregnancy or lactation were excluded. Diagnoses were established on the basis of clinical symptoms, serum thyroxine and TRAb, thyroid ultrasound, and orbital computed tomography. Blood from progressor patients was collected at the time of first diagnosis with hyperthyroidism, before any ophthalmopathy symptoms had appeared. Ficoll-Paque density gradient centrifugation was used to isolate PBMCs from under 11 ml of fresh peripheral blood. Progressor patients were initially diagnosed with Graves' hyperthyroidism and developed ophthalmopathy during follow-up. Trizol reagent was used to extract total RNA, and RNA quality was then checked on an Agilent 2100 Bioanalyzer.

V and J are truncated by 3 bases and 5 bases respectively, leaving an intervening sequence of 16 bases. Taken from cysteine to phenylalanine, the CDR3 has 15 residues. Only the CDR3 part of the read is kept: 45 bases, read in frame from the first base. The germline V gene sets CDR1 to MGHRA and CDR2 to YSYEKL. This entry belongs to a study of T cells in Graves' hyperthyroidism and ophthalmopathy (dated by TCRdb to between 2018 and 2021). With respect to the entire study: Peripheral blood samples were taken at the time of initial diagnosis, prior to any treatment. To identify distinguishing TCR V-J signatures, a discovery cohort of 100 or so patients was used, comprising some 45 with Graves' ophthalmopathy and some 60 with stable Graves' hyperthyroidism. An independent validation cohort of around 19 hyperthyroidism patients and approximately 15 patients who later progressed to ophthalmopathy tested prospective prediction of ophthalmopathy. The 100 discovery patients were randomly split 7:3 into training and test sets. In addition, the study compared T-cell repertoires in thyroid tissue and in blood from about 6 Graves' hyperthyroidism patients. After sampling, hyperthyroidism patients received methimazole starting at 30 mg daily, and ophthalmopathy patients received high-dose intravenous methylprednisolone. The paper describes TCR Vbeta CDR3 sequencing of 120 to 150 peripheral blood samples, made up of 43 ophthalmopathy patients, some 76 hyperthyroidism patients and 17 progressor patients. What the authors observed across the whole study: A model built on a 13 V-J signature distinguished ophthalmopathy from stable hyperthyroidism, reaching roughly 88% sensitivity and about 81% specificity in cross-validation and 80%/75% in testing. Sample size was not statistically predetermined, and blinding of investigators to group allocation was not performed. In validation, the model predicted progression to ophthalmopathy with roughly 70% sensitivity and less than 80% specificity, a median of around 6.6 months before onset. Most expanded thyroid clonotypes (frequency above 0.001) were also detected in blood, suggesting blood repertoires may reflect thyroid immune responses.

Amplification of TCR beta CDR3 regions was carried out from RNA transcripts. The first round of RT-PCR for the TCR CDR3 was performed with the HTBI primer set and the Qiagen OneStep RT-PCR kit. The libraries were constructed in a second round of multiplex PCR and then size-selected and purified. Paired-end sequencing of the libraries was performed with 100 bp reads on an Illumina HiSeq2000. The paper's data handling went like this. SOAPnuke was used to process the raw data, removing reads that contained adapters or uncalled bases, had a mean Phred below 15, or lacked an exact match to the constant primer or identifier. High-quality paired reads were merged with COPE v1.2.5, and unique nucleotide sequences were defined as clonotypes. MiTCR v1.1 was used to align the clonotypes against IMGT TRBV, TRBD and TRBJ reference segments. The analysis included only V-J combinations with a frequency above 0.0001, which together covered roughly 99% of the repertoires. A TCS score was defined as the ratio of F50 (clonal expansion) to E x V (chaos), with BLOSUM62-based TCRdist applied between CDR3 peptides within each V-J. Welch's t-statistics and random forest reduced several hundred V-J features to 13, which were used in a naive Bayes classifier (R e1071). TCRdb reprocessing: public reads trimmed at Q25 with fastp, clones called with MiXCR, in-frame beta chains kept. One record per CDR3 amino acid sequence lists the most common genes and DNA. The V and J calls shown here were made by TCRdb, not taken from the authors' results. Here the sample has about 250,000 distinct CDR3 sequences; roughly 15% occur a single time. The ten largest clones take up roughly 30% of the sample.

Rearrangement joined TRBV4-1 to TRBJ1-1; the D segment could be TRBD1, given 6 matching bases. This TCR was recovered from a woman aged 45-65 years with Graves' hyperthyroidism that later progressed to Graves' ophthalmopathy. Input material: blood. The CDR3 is CASSQIRGGGTEAFF. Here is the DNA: TGCGCCAGCAGCCAGATACGAGGGGGGGGTACTGAAGCTTTCTTT.